The 11 T cell receptor beta chains presented below share a single source sample, sequenced in a study of blood T cells in healthy people across ages. Combining a sample-barcoded 5' primer with a J-beta primer mix, a second PCR ran for roughly 7 to 12 cycles. MiXCR, run by TCRdb on the 5' RACE reads, gives a single entry per CDR3 protein. This table has 380,000 or so distinct CDR3 sequences, about 49% appearing once. Sequenced input: blood. The receptors derive from a man in his fifties or sixties in good health.

The gene calls are TRBV5-1 and TRBJ2-4; TRBD1 aligns across 8 bases. This CDR3 region has 14 residues. With V trimmed by 3 bases and J by 13 bases, 12 bases remained unmatched. Germline CDR1 and CDR2: SGHRS and YFSETQ. This CDR3 reads CASSSGSQGAPQYF. CDR3 bases: TGCGCCAGCAGCTCAGGGTCCCAGGGGGCCCCCCAGTACTTC.

In this sample, this clonotype turned up many times. The CDR3 loop is CSSGPEAFF. The CDR3 DNA reads as TGCAGCTCGGGCCCTGAAGCTTTCTTT. The V gene is TRBV29-1, the J gene TRBJ1-1; D ambiguous. Germline CDR1 is SQVTM and CDR2 is ANQGSEA. Trimming removed 8 bases at V and 6 bases at J, with 7 bases between. CDR3 length: 9 amino acids.

The genes are TRBV7-9 and TRBJ1-4; TRBD1 matches 7 bases. Germline CDR1 reads SEHNR; CDR2 reads FQNEAQ (reference sequence). The CDR3 is made up of 15 amino acids. J was trimmed by 4 bases and V by 5 bases; bases with no gene match: 7. The CDR3 region is CASSRMDRNNEKLFF. The CDR3 DNA sequence: TGTGCCAGCAGCCGAATGGACAGGAATAATGAAAAACTGTTTTTT.

This clonotype was seen only a few times. For the CDR3, the DNA is TGCGCCAGCAGCCAAGTGCCGACAGCAAACTATGGCTACACCTTC. It is translated as CASSQVPTANYGYTF. This chain connects TRBV4-3 to TRBJ1-2; D may be TRBD1 (5 bases). The CDR3 extends over 15 amino acids. Trimming took 1 base from V and 2 from J, leaving 11 bases between them. CDR1 and CDR2 (germline): LGHNA, YSLEER.

In DNA form, the CDR3 reads TGCAGTGCCGAAGGACAGGGGCGGACCTACGAGCAGTACTTC. It yields the protein CSAEGQGRTYEQYF. The J gene is TRBJ2-7, the V gene TRBV20-1; TRBD1 matches 9 bases. There are 14 residues in the CDR3. V was clipped by 6 bases and J by 2 bases; unmatched bases: 8. Germline lookup yields CDR1 DFQATT and CDR2 SNEGSKA (reference sequence).

The rearrangement links TRBV3-1 to TRBJ1-2; D unresolved. The germline V gene encodes CDR1 LGHDT and CDR2 YNNKEL (reference sequence). The CDR3 contains 14 residues. V was trimmed by 2 bases and J by 4 bases, leaving 11 bases between them. CDR3 in DNA: TGTGCCAGCAGCCAAACCTGGAGAGGCTATGGCTACACCTTC. This codes for CASSQTWRGYGYTF. The variable domain in full, with the rest retrieved from reference TRBV3-1 and TRBJ1-2, is DTAVSQTPKYLVTQMGNDKSIKCEQNLGHDTMYWYKQDSKKFLKIMFSYNNKELIINETVPNRFSPKSPDKAHLNLHINSLELGDSAVYFCASSQTWRGYGYTFGSGTRLTVV.

The J gene is TRBJ1-2, the V gene TRBV3-1; TRBD1 agrees at 9 bases. J lost 4 bases, V lost 1 base, and 10 bases had no gene match. This CDR3 spans 17 amino acids. Per germline, CDR1 LGHDT and CDR2 YNNKEL (reference sequence). This chain's CDR3 is CASSQATGTGLPYGYTF. The CDR3 coding sequence is TGTGCCAGCAGCCAAGCAACCGGGACAGGGCTTCCCTATGGCTACACCTTC.

This clonotype was observed a single time. The chain links TRBV3-1 to TRBJ2-3, with TRBD1 identical over 8 bases. The junction had 9 bases not matched to a gene; V was cut back by 4 bases and J by 6 bases. In germline, CDR1 is LGHDT, CDR2 YNNKEL (reference sequence). There are 15 residues in the CDR3. The CDR3 loop reads CASSRRTGFIDTQYF. CDR3 in DNA: TGTGCCAGCAGCCGCCGGACAGGGTTCATTGATACGCAGTATTTT.

V usage is TRBV7-2 and J usage is TRBJ2-1; TRBD2 aligns across 7 bases. The J segment lost 3 bases and the V segment lost 5 bases, leaving 7 bases of the junction unmatched. There are 15 residues in the CDR3. CDR1 SGHTA and CDR2 FQGNSA come from the germline V gene. The CDR3 sequence: CASSPLGGNYNEQFF. The CDR3 bases are TGTGCCAGCAGCCCACTCGGGGGGAACTACAATGAGCAGTTCTTC.

This clonotype appeared once. DNA for the CDR3: TGTGCCATCAAAGAGGGACACCCCTACGAGCAGTACTTC. Amino acid sequence: CAIKEGHPYEQYF. The J gene is TRBJ2-7, the V gene TRBV10-3, with D possibly TRBD1 on 6 matching bases. Trimming took off 7 bases at V and 2 bases at J, with 12 bases between the two ends. CDR3 size: 13 residues. Germline V gene data show CDR1 as ENHRY and CDR2 as SYGVKD.

The chain's CDR3 is CAWSRQSGPTNEQFF. In DNA, the CDR3 is TGTGCCTGGAGCAGGCAAAGCGGCCCCACCAATGAGCAGTTCTTC. The chain uses TRBV30 and TRBJ2-1; D may be TRBD2 (5 bases). Trimming took 3 bases from V and 6 from J, leaving 18 bases between them. The CDR3 extends over 15 amino acids. Germline CDR1 is GTSNPN and CDR2 is SVGIG (reference sequence).